The source of this TCR beta chain is a study of cytomegalovirus exposure and HLA in healthy donors. About the study: Early released data had about 80 million unique TCRs, all coming from HLA-typed donors. Notes on the study in general: Later analysis associated a missense DCLRE1C variant with TCR beta V- and J-gene trimming. Being productive about 87% or about 30% of the time was typical of most TCR beta V segments in an earlier analysis.

As regards this clone: Its target is unknown.

The germline V gene encodes CDR1 MDHEN and CDR2 SYDVKM. With 6 bases clipped from V and 3 bases from J, the junction kept 6 bases outside the gene matches. The length of the CDR3 is 15 residues. PCR primers comprised 60 Vbeta and 13 Jbeta primers. The data were produced by immunoSEQ multiplex PCR, yet TCRdb's version contains in-frame clones alone and is incomplete. This table holds roughly 150,000 clones, around 10% found once. V and J are TRBV28 and TRBJ2-5; TRBD2 agrees at 11 bases. This clonotype was obtained from a man in his fifties or sixties in good health and CMV-seronegative. Specimen: PBMCs. This chain's CDR3 is CASRSRLAGKETQYF. In DNA form, the CDR3 reads TGTGCCAGCAGGTCGAGACTAGCGGGAAAAGAGACCCAGTACTTC.